Listed below are T cell receptor beta chains from one sample, sequenced in a study of blood T cell repertoires in COVID-19. Assay used: immunoSEQ multiplex PCR; TCRdb lists only in-frame clones, some missing. The sample holds 30,000 to 35,000 clones, approximately 80% seen once. The sample was peripheral blood. The source is an elderly man with acute or convalescent COVID-19. Both conserved end residues are trimmed from each CDR3.

cdr3_aa	v_call	j_call
ASRETGGRDNEQF	TRBV7-3	TRBJ2-1
ASSLDPGLAGEQF	TRBV5-1	TRBJ2-1
ASSPRGGGYNEQF	TRBV4-1	TRBJ2-1
ASSLAGISNEKLF	TRBV5-1	TRBJ1-4
ASSPQGLNTEAF	TRBV4-1	TRBJ1-1
ASSHRTSDETQY	TRBV7-9	TRBJ2-5
ASSPDRGETQY	TRBV5-1	TRBJ2-5
ASSADPGQGAHEQY	TRBV9	TRBJ2-7
ASSEWGPIASYEQY	TRBV10-1	TRBJ2-7
ASSQDKGVRTEAF	TRBV4-3	TRBJ1-1
ASRDRGGSEEY	TRBV6-5	TRBJ2-7
ASSTRGRGETQY	TRBV6-5	TRBJ2-5
ASSLWQSVNNEQF	TRBV28	TRBJ2-1
ASSPGTSGGPDTQY	TRBV18	TRBJ2-3
ASSDTSGSYNEQF	TRBV6-4	TRBJ2-1
ASSNTGEETQY	TRBV5-1	TRBJ2-5
ASSYWGLQPQH	TRBV6-8	TRBJ1-5
ASSGRTSVVGEQF	TRBV28	TRBJ2-1
ASSPRGDYGYT	TRBV18	TRBJ1-2
ASSIWGGATAGEQY	TRBV19	TRBJ2-7
ASSVSGRSTDTQY	TRBV9	TRBJ2-3
ASSPPGTLRAEQF	TRBV18	TRBJ2-1